Listed here are 21 T cell receptor beta chains from one sample, sequenced in a study of blood T cells in healthy people across ages. A J-beta primer mix and a sample-barcoded 5' primer were used in a second PCR of about 7 to 12 cycles. Each CDR3 protein gets one entry after TCRdb re-called the 5' RACE reads with MiXCR. The sample yields around 850,000 distinct CDR3 sequences, roughly 35% seen once. What was sequenced was blood. The receptors derive from a man aged 18 to 30 in good health.

This clonotype came up a few times. The chain carries TRBV15 and TRBJ2-4; 7 positions agree with TRBD1. The CDR3 consists of 14 residues. Germline V gene data show CDR1 as LNHNV and CDR2 as YYDKDF (reference sequence). J lost 6 bases, V lost 4 bases, and 6 bases had no gene match. CDR3 bases: TGTGCCACCAGCAAACGACAGGGTCCAAACATTCAGTACTTC. Encoded protein: CATSKRQGPNIQYF. The entire variable domain, with the rest obtained from reference TRBV15 and TRBJ2-4, is as follows: DAMVIQNPRYQVTQFGKPVTLSCSQTLNHNVMYWYQQKSSQAPKLLFHYYDKDFNNEADTPDNFQSRRPNTSFCFLDIRSPGLGDTAMYLCATSKRQGPNIQYFGAGTRLSVL.

This clonotype was counted many times. This chain links TRBV29-1 with TRBJ2-3; tentative D call: TRBD1 (5 bases). The CDR3 has 14 amino acids. From germline, CDR1 is SQVTM and CDR2 ANQGSEA. The V gene lost 4 bases and the J gene lost 4 bases, with 15 bases spanning the gap. The CDR3 DNA sequence: TGCAGCGTTGCTGACAGCCTGTTGCCAGATACGCAGTATTTT. It is translated as CSVADSLLPDTQYF.

This clonotype has a single count. The V gene is TRBV27, the J gene TRBJ1-2; TRBD1 agrees at 9 bases. The CDR3 runs to 14 residues. The germline V gene encodes CDR1 MNHEY and CDR2 SMNVEV (reference sequence). Germline trimming cut 4 bases from V and 7 bases from J; bases unmatched to any gene: 7. The chain's CDR3 is CASSSGQGMAGYTF. The DNA for the CDR3 is TGTGCCAGCAGTTCAGGACAGGGGATGGCTGGCTACACCTTC.

This clonotype was seen many times. The chain is built from TRBV6-2 or TRBV6-3 and TRBJ2-5; possibly TRBD2 for D (5 bases). V was clipped by 7 bases and J by 4 bases, with 16 bases between them. Germline V CDR1 and CDR2: MNHEY, SVGEGT. The CDR3 covers 14 residues. The CDR3 DNA reads TGTGCCAGCACCATACGAGGGTTGAGAGAGACCCAGTACTTC. It encodes CASTIRGLRETQYF.

The chain couples TRBV20-1 to TRBJ2-1, with 10 bases that match TRBD2. The DNA end is more similar to TRBJ2-7, so the J call may be wrong. The CDR3 runs to 14 residues. The V gene's germline CDR1 is DFQATT and CDR2 SNEGSKA (reference sequence). DNA of the CDR3: TGCAGTGCTTCACTAGCGGGACCCAACAATGAGCAGTACTTC. Its protein product is CSASLAGPNNEQYF.

The chain combines TRBV25-1 with TRBJ2-3; D may be TRBD2 (5 bases). V lost 1 base, J lost 0 bases, and 11 bases lay in between. The CDR3 is 16 amino acids. The germline V gene encodes CDR1 MGHDK and CDR2 SYGVNS. This CDR3 reads CASSESSGLSTDTQYF. CDR3 bases: TGTGCCAGCAGTGAATCCAGTGGACTTAGCACAGATACGCAGTATTTT.

The V gene is TRBV24-1, the J gene TRBJ1-2, with a tentative D call TRBD1 (6 bases). Trimming left V 5 bases short and J 2 bases short, with 11 bases between. The CDR3 runs 14 residues. Germline assignment: CDR1 KGHDR and CDR2 SFDVKD. DNA for the CDR3: TGTGCCACCAGTGGCCGCGGACAGAACTATGGCTACACCTTC. Its translation is CATSGRGQNYGYTF.

To note about this clonotype: A much larger clone lies one base from this, so it may be a read error. The chain employs TRBV20-1 and TRBJ2-7, with D perhaps TRBD1 or TRBD2 (5 bases each). Germline CDR1 and CDR2: DFQATT and SNEGSKA (reference sequence). The CDR3 totals 15 residues. The V gene lost 0 bases and the J gene lost 2 bases, with 14 bases spanning the gap. The DNA of the CDR3 is TGCAGTGCTAGAGAGCCAGGGCGAGGGACCTACGAGCAGTACTTC. Residues: CSAREPGRGTYEQYF.

This clonotype was seen more than once but under ten times. J is TRBJ1-5 and V is TRBV12-3 or TRBV12-4, with TRBD1 matching over 9 bases. The CDR3 spans 16 residues. With 5 bases clipped from V and 5 bases from J, the junction kept 10 bases outside the gene matches. CDR3 in amino acids: CASSMSGQGRYQPQHF. The CDR3 DNA sequence: TGTGCCAGCAGTATGAGCGGACAGGGGAGGTATCAGCCCCAGCATTTT.

This clonotype appeared many times. This chain connects TRBV9 to TRBJ1-5; D is uncertain. Germline V lookup: CDR1 SGDLS, CDR2 YYNGEE. V lost 0 bases to trimming and J lost 4 bases, with 8 bases between them. The CDR3 has 14 residues. The CDR3 DNA reads TGTGCCAGCAGCGTAGGGGGAGGGAATCAGCCCCAGCATTTT. The encoded protein is CASSVGGGNQPQHF. Full variable domain (missing parts from reference TRBV9 and TRBJ1-5): DSGVTQTPKHLITATGQRVTLRCSPRSGDLSVYWYQQSLDQGLQFLIQYYNGEERAKGNILERFSAQQFPDLHSELNLSSLELGDSALYFCASSVGGGNQPQHFGDGTRLSIL.

This clonotype was found a few times. The V gene is TRBV18, the J gene TRBJ2-7, with 10 bases lining up with TRBD1. The CDR3 has 16 amino acids. Per germline, CDR1 KGHSH and CDR2 LQKENI. V was clipped by 2 bases and J by 4 bases; unmatched bases: 8. The CDR3 reads CASSPTVPGQGYEQYF. The CDR3, as DNA: TGTGCCAGCTCACCAACAGTTCCGGGACAGGGGTACGAGCAGTACTTC.

The rearrangement uses TRBV2 and TRBJ2-1; either TRBD1 or TRBD2 may fit D (6 bases each). The CDR3 loop spans 19 amino acids. The V end was cut by 0 bases, the J end by 4 bases, with 22 bases between. Looked up from germline, CDR1 is SNHLY and CDR2 is FYNNEI. CDR3 DNA: TGTGCCAGCAGTGAAGCGCTTCGGGGGCCGCAGGTAAAATACAATGAGCAGTTCTTC. This sequence encodes CASSEALRGPQVKYNEQFF.

This clonotype has just a few counts. V and J are TRBV7-2 and TRBJ1-2; 7 bases are shared with TRBD1. There are 14 residues in the CDR3. Germline V gene data show CDR1 as SGHTA and CDR2 as FQGNSA. V lost 2 bases, J lost 3 bases, and 3 bases stayed unmatched. The CDR3 is CASSLYDRDYGYTF. CDR3 sequence (DNA): TGTGCCAGCAGCTTATACGACAGGGACTATGGCTACACCTTC.

The rearrangement joins TRBV3-1 to TRBJ2-7; D gene ambiguous. Germline lookup yields CDR1 LGHDT and CDR2 YNNKEL (reference sequence). The V and J ends lost 0 bases and 0 bases respectively, with 9 bases between them. This CDR3 has 15 amino acids. CDR3 amino acids: CASSQEGKSSYEQYF. CDR3 DNA: TGTGCCAGCAGCCAAGAGGGCAAGAGCTCCTACGAGCAGTACTTC.

The J gene is TRBJ1-1, the V gene TRBV20-1; D might be TRBD1 (6 bases). CDR3 length: 14 amino acids. CDR1 DFQATT and CDR2 SNEGSKA come from the germline V gene (reference sequence). V dropped 0 bases and J dropped 13 bases, with 21 bases sitting between them. The CDR3 DNA reads TGCAGTGCTAGAGACAAACAGGGAGAAAGCCTTGGTTTCTTT. Translated, it gives CSARDKQGESLGFF.

This clonotype was counted many times. This chain connects TRBV20-1 to TRBJ2-1; no firm D call. V dropped 5 bases and J dropped 5 bases, with 4 bases sitting between them. Per germline, CDR1 DFQATT and CDR2 SNEGSKA (reference sequence). This CDR3 has 10 residues. CDR3 sequence reads: CSALDNEQFF. CDR3 DNA: TGCAGTGCTCTCGACAATGAGCAGTTCTTC.

This clonotype has a count of ten or more. V is TRBV4-3 and J is TRBJ2-1; D might be TRBD1 (5 bases). There are 13 residues in the CDR3. Germline-derived CDR1 and CDR2 are LGHNA and YSLEER. The V end was cut by 1 base, the J end by 8 bases, with 9 bases between. CDR3 sequence reads: CASSQARGHEQFF. The DNA of the CDR3 is TGCGCCAGCAGCCAAGCTAGGGGCCATGAGCAGTTCTTC.

V is TRBV10-3 and J is TRBJ1-1; no definite D call. Germline CDR1 ENHRY, CDR2 SYGVKD. Trimming stripped 3 bases from V and 1 base from J, with 9 bases between. The CDR3 spans 14 residues. CDR3 loop: CAISDNTENTEAFF. The CDR3 region has the DNA TGTGCCATCAGTGATAATACAGAGAACACTGAAGCTTTCTTT.

The genes are TRBV20-1 and TRBJ2-7, with no clear D. The J call may be wrong; the DNA end is better matched by TRBJ2-5. Germline V CDR1 and CDR2: DFQATT, SNEGSKA (reference sequence). The CDR3 consists of 11 residues. The CDR3 DNA reads TGCAGTGCTACCCAGCGAGAGACCCAGTACTTC. This gives the protein CSATQRETQYF.

This clonotype was counted between two and nine times. This chain joins TRBV12-3 or TRBV12-4 and TRBJ2-1; D possibly corresponds to TRBD1 (5 bases). This CDR3 region has 12 residues. The germline V and J ends were trimmed by 6 bases and 5 bases, with 8 bases remaining between them. CDR3 in DNA: TGTGCCAGCAGCCCAGGGCACAATGAGCAGTTCTTC. Protein: CASSPGHNEQFF.

In this sample, this clonotype turned up many times. The chain is built from TRBV28 and TRBJ1-2; D ambiguous. CDR3 size: 12 residues. Per germline, CDR1 MDHEN and CDR2 SYDVKM. V was trimmed by 6 bases and J by 6 bases, leaving 11 bases between them. CDR3 residues: CASSRAADGYTF. The CDR3 DNA follows: TGTGCCAGCAGCCGGGCGGCAGATGGCTACACCTTC.